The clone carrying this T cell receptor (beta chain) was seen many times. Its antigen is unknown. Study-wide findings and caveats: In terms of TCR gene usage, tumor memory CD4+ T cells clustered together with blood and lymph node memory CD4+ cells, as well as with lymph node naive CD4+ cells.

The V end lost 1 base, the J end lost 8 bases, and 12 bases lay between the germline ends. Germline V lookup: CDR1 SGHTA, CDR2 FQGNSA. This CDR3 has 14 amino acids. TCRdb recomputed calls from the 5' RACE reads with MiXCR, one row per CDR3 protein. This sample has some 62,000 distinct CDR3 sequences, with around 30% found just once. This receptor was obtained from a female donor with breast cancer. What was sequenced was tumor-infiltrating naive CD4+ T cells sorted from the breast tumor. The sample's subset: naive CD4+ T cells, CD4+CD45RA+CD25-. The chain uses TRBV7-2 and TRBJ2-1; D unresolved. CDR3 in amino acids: CASSLEMSVDEQFF. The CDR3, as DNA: TGTGCCAGCAGCTTAGAAATGAGTGTCGATGAGCAGTTCTTC. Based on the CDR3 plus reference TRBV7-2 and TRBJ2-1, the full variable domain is GAGVSQSPSNKVTEKGKDVELRCDPISGHTALYWYRQSLGQGLEFLIYFQGNSAPDKSGLPSDRFSAERTGGSVSTLTIQRTQQEDSAVYLCASSLEMSVDEQFFGPGTRLTVL.